These 10 T cell receptor beta chains came from one sample sequenced in a study of cytomegalovirus exposure and HLA in healthy donors. Primers: 60 Vbeta forward and 13 Jbeta reverse. The repertoire was sequenced with immunoSEQ multiplex PCR; TCRdb's copy has only in-frame clones and lacks some. In the table there are roughly 150,000 clones, 75% to 80% of which are singletons. The sequenced sample was PBMCs. Receptors originate from a male donor in good health and CMV-seronegative.

The rearrangement uses TRBV10-3 and TRBJ2-7, with 10 bases that match TRBD1. Germline CDR1 and CDR2: ENHRY and SYGVKD. V shed 6 bases, J shed 7 bases, and the junction held 9 bases outside the gene matches. The length of the CDR3 is 14 residues. CDR3 DNA: TGTGCCATCAGACTGACAGGGGGCGCGGAGGAGCAGTACTTC. Translating gives CAIRLTGGAEEQYF.

This chain links TRBV7-9 with TRBJ2-7; TRBD1 matches 8 bases. This CDR3 has 16 residues. V was pared by 5 bases and J by 0 bases, with 9 bases of the junction left unmatched. Per the germline V gene, CDR1 is SEHNR and CDR2 is FQNEAQ (reference sequence). CDR3 loop: CASSQSRDRSSYEQYF. The CDR3 DNA is TGTGCCAGCAGCCAAAGCCGGGACAGGAGCTCCTACGAGCAGTACTTC.

This clone was seen more than once but under ten times. The chain recombines TRBV7-8 with TRBJ2-3; 8 positions match TRBD1. CDR3 length equals 16 residues. CDR1 is SGHVS and CDR2 is FQNEAQ in the germline V gene. The J segment lost 4 bases and the V segment lost 1 base, leaving 7 bases of the junction unmatched. The CDR3 DNA reads TGTGCCAGCAGCTTAGTTACAGGGGGAAACCCAGATACGCAGTATTTT. Protein sequence: CASSLVTGGNPDTQYF.

The chain recombines TRBV19 with TRBJ1-5; the match to TRBD1 covers 7 bases. V trimming: 8 bases; J trimming: 2 bases; junction bases outside the gene matches: 15. The germline CDR1 and CDR2 sequences are LNHDA and SQIVND (reference sequence). The CDR3 totals 17 residues. CDR3 residues: CASDREWGKGGNQPQHF. The DNA for the CDR3 is TGTGCCAGTGACAGGGAGTGGGGAAAAGGTGGCAATCAGCCCCAGCATTTT.

This rearrangement joins TRBV6-5 to TRBJ2-5; perhaps TRBD2 as D (5 bases). Germline-derived CDR1 and CDR2 are MNHEY and SVGAGI. Trimming shortened V by 0 bases and J by 4 bases, and 15 bases separated the two germline ends. This CDR3 region has 16 residues. The CDR3 reads CASSYSLRVKPETQYF. DNA of the CDR3: TGTGCCAGCAGTTACTCGTTGCGGGTAAAGCCAGAGACCCAGTACTTC.

The V and J genes are TRBV6-5 and TRBJ2-7; 9 nucleotides align to TRBD2. The germline V gene encodes CDR1 MNHEY and CDR2 SVGAGI. The junction had 2 bases not matched to a gene; V was cut back by 4 bases and J by 1 base. The CDR3 has 14 amino acids. This chain's CDR3 is CASSLTSGSYEQYF. CDR3 DNA sequence: TGTGCCAGCAGTTTGACTAGCGGATCCTACGAGCAGTACTTC.

The chain is built from TRBV18 and TRBJ1-2, with 8 bases matching TRBD1. Germline CDR1 KGHSH, CDR2 LQKENI. V gave up 2 bases and J gave up 4 bases; unmatched junction bases: 6. This CDR3 has 15 residues. CDR3 loop: CASSPETGVTYGYTF. CDR3 nucleotides: TGTGCCAGCTCACCAGAGACAGGGGTTACCTATGGCTACACCTTC.

This clone has more than one count but fewer than ten. The genes are TRBV6-6 and TRBJ2-1; 7 nucleotides agree with TRBD2. The V gene end was trimmed by 11 bases and the J gene end by 0 bases; junction bases not matched to a gene: 7. Germline CDR1 and CDR2: MNHNY and SVGAGI (reference sequence). The CDR3 extends over 14 amino acids. The CDR3 DNA reads as TGTGCCGGGGGTGCGGGAGTCTCCTACAATGAGCAGTTCTTC. Residues: CAGGAGVSYNEQFF.

V usage is TRBV6-5 and J usage is TRBJ1-1; unclear D gene. The CDR3 consists of 13 residues. V was clipped by 5 bases and J by 3 bases, with 10 bases between them. Per germline, CDR1 MNHEY and CDR2 SVGAGI. In DNA, the CDR3 is TGTGCCAGCAGTAAACCCAGTCACACTGAAGCTTTCTTT. Amino acid sequence: CASSKPSHTEAFF.

The chain has TRBV5-1 and TRBJ1-3; no definite D call. Germline V gene data show CDR1 as SGHRS and CDR2 as YFSETQ. This CDR3 is built from 15 residues. Trimming removed 5 bases from V and 0 bases from J, with 12 bases in between. The CDR3, as DNA: TGCGCCAGCAGGATCCAGGCGAGCTCTGGAAACACCATATATTTT. It codes for CASRIQASSGNTIYF.